This entry lists 21 T cell receptor beta chains sequenced from one sample in a study of T cell changes during pregnancy in multiple sclerosis. The repertoire was sequenced with immunoSEQ multiplex PCR; TCRdb's copy has only in-frame clones and lacks some. The data hold fewer than 45,000 clones, with roughly nine tenths observed a single time. The sequences come from CD4+ T cells from peripheral blood mononuclear cells, collected after pregnancy. The receptor set was obtained from a female donor in good health, enrolled as a control in a pregnancy study.

The table lists this clone with a few counts. V and J are TRBV5-5 and TRBJ2-2; the D gene is possibly TRBD1 (6 bases). Trimming pared 4 bases from V and 0 bases from J, leaving 13 bases between. CDR3 length: 16 residues. Germline V gene lookup returns CDR1 SGHKS and CDR2 YYEKEE (reference sequence). In DNA form, the CDR3 reads TGTGCCAGCAGCGGGGTAGGGGGTGCGAACACCGGGGAGCTGTTTTTT. Protein product: CASSGVGGANTGELFF.

The V gene is TRBV11-2, the J gene TRBJ2-1; 9 bases agree with TRBD2. Trimming took 1 base from V and 0 from J; bases not matched to a gene: 10. Germline CDR1 SGHAT, CDR2 FQNNGV. The CDR3 covers 19 residues. CDR3 region: CASSLGRKLAGSSYNEQFF. In nucleotides, the CDR3 is TGTGCCAGCAGCTTAGGGCGAAAGCTAGCGGGAAGCTCCTACAATGAGCAGTTCTTC.

This clone was observed a handful of times. V and J are TRBV19 and TRBJ1-6; D unresolved. Trimming took 8 bases from V and 15 from J, leaving 35 bases between them. Germline lookup yields CDR1 LNHDA and CDR2 SQIVND (reference sequence). The CDR3 is 18 amino acids. The CDR3 nucleotides read TGTGCCAGTGCGGGGAGTTCTTCGGGAGAAACGAAGGTCACTAACCTCCACTTT. Amino acid sequence: CASAGSSSGETKVTNLHF.

This chain connects TRBV6-1 to TRBJ2-4, with a tentative D call TRBD1 (5 bases). V lost 0 bases, J lost 3 bases, and 15 bases lay in between. This CDR3 is built from 17 residues. From germline, CDR1 is MNHNS and CDR2 SASEGT. The CDR3 loop is CASSEARRGLGKNIQYF. The CDR3, as DNA: TGTGCCAGCAGTGAAGCGCGAAGGGGCCTGGGCAAAAACATTCAGTACTTC.

V and J are TRBV9 and TRBJ2-7; TRBD2 matches 12 bases. The V gene end was trimmed by 0 bases and the J gene end by 3 bases; junction bases not matched to a gene: 4. The CDR3 contains 16 residues. Germline V CDR1 and CDR2: SGDLS, YYNGEE. The CDR3 loop reads CASSVGLAGGNYEQYF. The CDR3, as DNA: TGTGCCAGCAGCGTAGGGCTAGCGGGAGGGAACTACGAGCAGTACTTC.

The chain uses TRBV5-1 and TRBJ2-7; D gene uncertain. The CDR3 is made up of 14 amino acids. Germline CDR1 reads SGHRS; CDR2 reads YFSETQ. The V end was cut by 0 bases, the J end by 3 bases, with 10 bases between. CDR3 loop: CASSLDLVVYEQYF. The DNA for the CDR3 is TGCGCCAGCAGCTTGGACTTGGTCGTCTACGAGCAGTACTTC.

The chain joins TRBV7-2 to TRBJ2-7, with TRBD1 matching over 11 bases. V lost 5 bases to trimming and J lost 6 bases; unmatched junction nucleotides: 6. The CDR3 is 14 amino acids. Germline CDR1 SGHTA, CDR2 FQGNSA. This CDR3 is CASSIGQGASEQYF. The CDR3 nucleotides read TGTGCCAGCAGCATCGGACAGGGGGCAAGCGAGCAGTACTTC.

This clone is a singleton in its sample. This chain joins TRBV19 and TRBJ1-6; D gene unclear. The CDR3 consists of 15 residues. Germline-derived CDR1 and CDR2 are LNHDA and SQIVND (reference sequence). V was shortened by 7 bases and J by 5 bases, with 15 bases between the two germline ends. The CDR3: CASTPLFENNSPLHF. The CDR3 DNA reads TGTGCCAGTACCCCACTTTTTGAGAATAATTCACCCCTCCACTTT. Variable domain in full (rest from reference TRBV19 and TRBJ1-6): DGGITQSPKYLFRKEGQNVTLSCEQNLNHDAMYWYRQDPGQGLRLIYYSQIVNDFQKGDIAEGYSVSREKKESFPLTVTSAQKNPTAFYLCASTPLFENNSPLHFGNGTRLTVT.

This clone was found once. The chain is built from TRBV5-1 and TRBJ1-2; the D gene is possibly TRBD1 (5 bases). CDR1 and CDR2 from the germline V gene are SGHRS and YFSETQ. V lost 2 bases to trimming and J lost 1 base, with 6 bases between them. This CDR3 region has 13 residues. For the CDR3, the DNA is TGCGCCAGCAGCTTCGGACATAACTATGGCTACACCTTC. Translated: CASSFGHNYGYTF.

This clone was counted a single time. Here the CDR3 DNA reads TGCGCCAGTCACAGGGGGGCCTACAATGAGCAGTTCTTC. Its translation: CASHRGAYNEQFF. The chain couples TRBV5-1 to TRBJ2-1; 8 nucleotides agree with TRBD1. Germline CDR1 is SGHRS and CDR2 is YFSETQ. V lost 8 bases to trimming and J lost 2 bases; unmatched junction nucleotides: 3. CDR3 length: 13 residues.

A few counts support this clone. This chain connects TRBV29-1 to TRBJ1-1; D is ambiguous. Trimming removed 6 bases from V and 1 base from J, with 6 bases in between. Germline assignment: CDR1 SQVTM and CDR2 ANQGSEA. CDR3 size: 11 residues. CDR3 region: CSVERNTEAFF. CDR3 DNA sequence: TGCAGCGTCGAGAGGAACACTGAAGCTTTCTTT.

V gene TRBV5-4 combines with J gene TRBJ2-5; 9 bases map to TRBD1. CDR3 size: 14 residues. Germline CDR1 and CDR2: SGHNT and YYREEE (reference sequence). V shed 1 base, J shed 3 bases, and the junction held 1 base outside the gene matches. CDR3 in DNA: TGTGCCAGCAGCTTGAGGGACAGGGAAGAGACCCAGTACTTC. It codes for CASSLRDREETQYF.

V gene TRBV2 combines with J gene TRBJ2-4, with D possibly TRBD2 on 5 matching bases. The germline V gene has CDR1 SNHLY and CDR2 FYNNEI. CDR3 size: 14 residues. Trimming cost V 6 bases and J 3 bases, with 12 bases left between them. The DNA of the CDR3 is TGTGCCAGCAGGGGCACTCGGGGCAAAAACATTCAGTACTTC. This gives the protein CASRGTRGKNIQYF.

The chain has TRBV10-3 and TRBJ2-1; TRBD1 agrees at 9 bases. Germline trimming cut 3 bases from V and 6 bases from J; bases unmatched to any gene: 6. CDR3 length equals 15 residues. CDR1 ENHRY and CDR2 SYGVKD come from the germline V gene. The CDR3: CAISDRDREGNEQFF. Written as DNA, the CDR3 is TGTGCCATCAGTGACCGGGACAGGGAGGGCAATGAGCAGTTCTTC.

This chain joins TRBV6-6 and TRBJ2-5; 10 bases are shared with TRBD2. Losses at the gene ends were 1 base for V and 4 bases for J; bases not matched to a gene: 6. Germline V gene data show CDR1 as MNHNY and CDR2 as SVGAGI (reference sequence). This CDR3 contains 16 residues. This CDR3 reads CASSYLPSGRGETQYF. In DNA form, the CDR3 reads TGTGCCAGCAGTTACTTGCCTAGCGGGAGAGGAGAGACCCAGTACTTC.

The chain combines TRBV4-2 with TRBJ1-2; TRBD1 matches at 11 bases. The CDR3 is 15 amino acids. In germline, CDR1 is LGHNA, CDR2 YNFKEQ. V was clipped by 4 bases and J by 6 bases; unmatched bases: 7. CDR3 residues: CASSPGQGAGDGYTF. The CDR3 region has the DNA TGTGCCAGCAGCCCCGGACAGGGGGCCGGCGATGGCTACACCTTC.

The rearrangement links TRBV28 to TRBJ2-7; 7 bases are shared with TRBD2. V lost 5 bases, J lost 0 bases, and 10 bases stayed unmatched. The CDR3 is made up of 16 amino acids. Germline CDR1 MDHEN, CDR2 SYDVKM. In nucleotides, the CDR3 is TGTGCCAGCAGTGTCGTCCTCGGGACTAACTCCTACGAGCAGTACTTC. This sequence encodes CASSVVLGTNSYEQYF.

This clone was seen once. Here the CDR3 DNA reads TGTGCCAGCAGCAAAATAACAGATACGCAGTATTTT. This encodes CASSKITDTQYF. J is TRBJ2-3 and V is TRBV21-1; whether TRBD2, the table's D call, matches the DNA was not checked. TRBV21-1 is flagged as a pseudogene. The CDR3 is 12 amino acids.

This clone was counted only a few times. The chain carries TRBV2 and TRBJ1-1, with D possibly TRBD1 on 6 matching bases. V lost 6 bases and J 1 base, leaving 12 bases between the germline ends. CDR1 and CDR2 (germline): SNHLY, FYNNEI. The CDR3 covers 14 residues. The CDR3 sequence is CASSFTGTNTEAFF. The CDR3 coding sequence is TGTGCCAGCAGCTTTACAGGGACGAACACTGAAGCTTTCTTT.

The gene calls are TRBV18 and TRBJ2-2, with TRBD1 as a possible D gene (5 bases). The ends were cut back, 3 bases at V and 0 bases at J, with 17 bases in the middle. CDR1 is KGHSH and CDR2 is LQKENI in the germline V gene. The CDR3 consists of 18 residues. CDR3 sequence reads: CASSPRTLSSANTGELFF. In nucleotides, the CDR3 is TGTGCCAGCTCACCGCGGACATTGTCAAGCGCGAACACCGGGGAGCTGTTTTTT.

The chain recombines TRBV14 with TRBJ1-6, with D possibly being TRBD1 (6 bases). With 3 bases removed from V and 9 bases from J, the gap between germline ends came to 18 bases. The CDR3 has 16 residues. Germline V lookup: CDR1 SGHDN, CDR2 FVKESK. The CDR3 sequence: CASSHVGQLESSPLHF. The CDR3 DNA sequence: TGTGCCAGCAGCCATGTTGGACAGCTCGAAAGTTCACCCCTCCACTTT.